The text below deals with one TCR beta chain. This clonotype was detected many times. The target of this receptor is not known. Base qualities are not provided; no much larger clone lies one nucleotide away. The sample belongs to a study of prognosis after radiotherapy for stage I lung cancer (dated by TCRdb to the early 2020s). Study-level background: Between early 2018 and 2019, under 20 stage I NSCLC patients were enrolled in Nanjing, China. Among the enrolled patients, fourteen had newly diagnosed primary stage I lung tumors, while a few had oligometastatic NSCLC following surgical resection of the primary tumor. All patients were considered medically inoperable, owing to comorbidities in 11 to 13 and refusal of surgery in about seven. The cohort included more than 10 men and a handful of women, with a median age of roughly 74 years and a range of roughly 53 to 85 years. On tumor histology, 11 to 13 patients had adenocarcinoma and roughly 7 had squamous cell carcinoma. Image-guided IMRT or VMAT was used to deliver SBRT in 3 to 5 fractions at a biologically effective dose of at least 100 Gy. Concurrent therapy was not administered to any patient alongside SBRT. About 20% of the 19 patients developed distant metastases after SBRT, at a median of roughly seven months; the other 15 showed no significant progression. This study profiled peripheral blood TCR beta repertoires from stage I NSCLC patients before and after stereotactic body radiotherapy and linked the repertoires to distant failure. The study sequenced about 40 blood samples from some 19 patients, one before and one after SBRT per patient. The paper's findings and limits, for the study overall: All reported P values were unadjusted for multiple comparisons. Post-SBRT Shannon entropy and its change from baseline were lower in patients who developed distant metastases; baseline Shannon entropy was not associated with metastases. No determination of tumor specificity was made for expanded TCR clones. Differences by metastasis status were reportedly seen in TRBV and TRBJ usage frequencies, involving two V genes at baseline and, after SBRT, roughly ten V genes and two J genes. Limitations of the study included a small cohort and short follow-up, and the study findings need independent validation. Unique TCR clone counts fell after SBRT (median 10,088 before versus several thousand after; Wilcoxon paired P=0.011).

CDR1 and CDR2 were assigned from the germline V gene as MRHNA and SNTAGT. Its CDR3 holds 14 amino acids, cysteine through phenylalanine. CDR3 DNA only is kept here, 42 bases in frame from base 1. V and J are truncated by 0 bases and 0 bases respectively, leaving an intervening sequence of 2 bases. Two rounds of multiplex PCR were used to amplify the TCR beta CDR3 region from genomic DNA. The first PCR round used primers specific to each TRBV and TRBJ gene, with sequences filed in Chinese patent CN105087789A. Universal primers were used in the second round of PCR. The Roche High Pure PCR Template Preparation Kit was used to extract genomic DNA from the frozen PBMCs. The libraries underwent paired-end sequencing with 151 bp reads on an Illumina HiSeq 3000. In the source study's methods: Raw reads lacking the multiplex PCR primer sequences were removed with CutAdapt. PEAR was used to merge high-quality paired reads into contigs. TRB V, D and J gene segments were assigned to each contig with MiXCR by alignment to reference sequences. To remove sequencing errors, CDR3 sequences were clustered according to base quality and sequence similarity. Shannon entropy, normalized by the natural log of the productive TCR sequence number, served as the measure of diversity. Clonality was computed as one minus the ratio of Shannon entropy to the natural log of the number of unique clonotypes. The Youden index of ROC curves was used to select progression-free survival cut-offs for repertoire metrics, and analyses were performed in R 3.5.3. Clones were called with MiXCR by TCRdb after fastp trimmed the public reads at Q25, and only in-frame beta chains were retained. All rows with the same CDR3 protein become a single entry with the most common DNA and genes. The V and J calls reflect TCRdb's pipeline rather than the authors' work. For this sample the table gives around 20,000 distinct CDR3 sequences, of which less than 70% were detected only once. Clones ranked in the top ten supply roughly 26% of the sample.

A history of other malignancies or of prior chemotherapy or radiotherapy was absent in all patients, and node-negative disease was shown on CT and PET/CT in all patients. At each of two time points, 5.5 to 7 milliliters of peripheral venous blood were collected in EDTA tubes. PBMCs were isolated by Ficoll-Paque Plus density-gradient centrifugation. Samples were stored at -80°C immediately after collection until analysis. Source: PBMCs, taken before or after stereotactic body radiation therapy (not recorded which). Recombination connected TRBV6-4 to TRBJ2-2; confidence is insufficient to name the D gene. The TCR comes from a donor aged 50 or older with non-small cell lung cancer. The CDR3 amino acid sequence is: CASSDSANTGELFF. The DNA reads as follows: TGTGCCAGCAGTGACTCCGCGAACACCGGGGAGCTGTTTTTT.